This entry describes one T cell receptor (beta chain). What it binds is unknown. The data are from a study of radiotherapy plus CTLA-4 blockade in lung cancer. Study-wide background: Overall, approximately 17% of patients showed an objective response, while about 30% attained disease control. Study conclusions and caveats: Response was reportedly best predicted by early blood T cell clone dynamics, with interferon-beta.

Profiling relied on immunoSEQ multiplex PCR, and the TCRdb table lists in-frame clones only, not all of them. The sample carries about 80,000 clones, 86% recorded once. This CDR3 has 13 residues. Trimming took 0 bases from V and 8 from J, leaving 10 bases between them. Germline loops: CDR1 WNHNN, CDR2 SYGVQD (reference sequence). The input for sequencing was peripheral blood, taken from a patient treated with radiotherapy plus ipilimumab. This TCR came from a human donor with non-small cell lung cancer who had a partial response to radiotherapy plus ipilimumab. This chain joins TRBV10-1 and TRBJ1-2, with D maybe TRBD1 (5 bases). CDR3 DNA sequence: TGCGCCAGCAGTGAGTCCAGGGTGGGCGGCTACACCTTC. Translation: CASSESRVGGYTF.